This entry lists 16 T cell receptor beta chains sequenced from one sample in a study of shared clonotypes between healthy human individuals. Profiling relied on immunoSEQ multiplex PCR, and the TCRdb table lists in-frame clones only, not all of them. The sample gives roughly 2.2 million clones, 93% of which show up once; 0.39% is in the top ten. Sample: naive CD4+ T cells from PBMCs. Subset indicated: CD45RA+ positively selected. All receptors come from a man in his late teens or twenties in good health. Some clones in this sample may be carry-over from other donors' samples.

The chain has TRBV2 and TRBJ2-1; TRBD2 matches at 16 bases. This CDR3 is built from 17 residues. Trimming removed 6 bases from V and 2 bases from J; junction bases left unmatched: 4. Germline V gives CDR1 SNHLY, CDR2 FYNNEI. The CDR3 is CASRGTSGRGPYNEQFF. The CDR3 bases are TGTGCCAGCAGGGGGACTAGCGGGAGGGGGCCCTACAATGAGCAGTTCTTC.

The chain has TRBV4-3 and TRBJ2-3; 9 bases agree with TRBD2. The CDR3 has 16 residues. Per germline, CDR1 LGHNA and CDR2 YSLEER. J lost 2 bases, V lost 1 base, and 4 bases had no gene match. Here the CDR3 DNA reads TGCGCCAGCAGCCAAGGTAGCGGGAGCTTCACAGATACGCAGTATTTT. Protein sequence: CASSQGSGSFTDTQYF.

This chain joins TRBV7-2 and TRBJ2-7, with D possibly TRBD1 on 6 matching bases. The germline CDR1 and CDR2 sequences are SGHTA and FQGNSA. Trimming removed 4 bases at V and 4 bases at J, with 14 bases between. The CDR3 runs 14 residues. This CDR3 reads CASSSSRDMYEQYF. CDR3 in DNA: TGTGCCAGCAGCTCGTCCCGGGACATGTACGAGCAGTACTTC. Drawing the rest from reference TRBV7-2 and TRBJ2-7, the complete variable domain is GAGVSQSPSNKVTEKGKDVELRCDPISGHTALYWYRQSLGQGLEFLIYFQGNSAPDKSGLPSDRFSAERTGGSVSTLTIQRTQQEDSAVYLCASSSSRDMYEQYFGPGTRLTVT.

The CDR3 spells CASGFRDRTLNEQFF. The DNA for the CDR3 is TGTGCCAGCGGATTCCGGGACAGGACCCTCAATGAGCAGTTCTTC. The chain couples TRBV27 to TRBJ2-1; 8 bases agree with TRBD1. J was trimmed by 6 bases and V by 8 bases; bases with no gene match: 12. Germline CDR1 is MNHEY and CDR2 is SMNVEV (reference sequence). The CDR3 is 15 amino acids.

The V and J genes are TRBV18 and TRBJ2-7, with TRBD1 as a possible D gene (6 bases). This CDR3 comprises 15 residues. The V gene lost 3 bases and the J gene lost 0 bases, with 12 bases spanning the gap. Looked up from germline, CDR1 is KGHSH and CDR2 is LQKENI. CDR3 sequence: CASSPRRTDSYEQYF. The CDR3 coding sequence is TGTGCCAGCTCACCCCGAAGGACAGACTCCTACGAGCAGTACTTC.

This rearrangement joins TRBV5-6 to TRBJ1-2; TRBD1 is a possible D gene (5 bases). CDR3 length equals 14 residues. Per germline, CDR1 SGHDT and CDR2 YYEEEE. Trimming pared 1 base from V and 8 bases from J, leaving 15 bases between. The CDR3: CASSLRPGHMGYTF. DNA for the CDR3: TGTGCCAGCAGCTTGCGCCCCGGACATATGGGCTACACCTTC.

J is TRBJ2-7 and V is TRBV28; D is unresolved. Germline CDR1 MDHEN, CDR2 SYDVKM. The CDR3 length is 15 residues. Trimming removed 3 bases at V and 0 bases at J, with 12 bases between. The CDR3 sequence: CASSFGIARSYEQYF. CDR3 coding DNA: TGTGCCAGCAGTTTCGGCATAGCACGCTCCTACGAGCAGTACTTC.

The chain links TRBV5-4 to TRBJ2-2; TRBD1 agrees at 9 bases. The ends lost 4 bases at V and 4 bases at J; junction bases unmatched: 2. Germline CDR1 SGHNT, CDR2 YYREEE (reference sequence). This CDR3 is built from 14 residues. CDR3 region: CASSLTGGTGELFF. In DNA, the CDR3 is TGTGCCAGCAGCCTGACAGGGGGCACCGGGGAGCTGTTTTTT.

The chain combines TRBV6-4 with TRBJ1-5; D not certain. Trimming took 5 bases from V and 6 from J, leaving 11 bases between them. CDR3 size: 13 residues. The germline CDR1 and CDR2 sequences are MRHNA and SNTAGT. Here the CDR3 DNA reads TGTGCCAGCAGTCCAGGAGGAGCTCAGCCCCAGCATTTT. This sequence encodes CASSPGGAQPQHF.

The V gene is TRBV28, the J gene TRBJ1-2, with a tentative D call TRBD1 (6 bases). CDR1 MDHEN and CDR2 SYDVKM come from the germline V gene. The V end lost 7 bases, the J end lost 8 bases, and 17 bases lay between the germline ends. CDR3 length: 13 amino acids. The CDR3: CASITGAGWGYTF. The CDR3, as DNA: TGTGCCAGCATTACGGGGGCGGGATGGGGCTACACCTTC.

This clone was seen only a few times. The V and J genes are TRBV28 and TRBJ1-2; D remains ambiguous. Germline V gene lookup returns CDR1 MDHEN and CDR2 SYDVKM. The CDR3 is 13 amino acids. Trimming removed 8 bases at V and 2 bases at J, with 12 bases between. CDR3 loop: CASRASRNYGYTF. The CDR3 DNA follows: TGTGCCAGCCGAGCCAGCCGGAACTATGGCTACACCTTC.

The genes are TRBV6-1 and TRBJ2-5; tentatively, D is TRBD2 (6 bases). The CDR3 is made up of 17 amino acids. Germline V gene sequence: CDR1 MNHNS, CDR2 SASEGT. V lost 0 bases, J lost 5 bases, and 19 bases lay in between. The CDR3 sequence: CASSEAHDWARGETQYF. The CDR3 DNA reads as TGTGCCAGCAGTGAAGCACACGATTGGGCCCGGGGGGAGACCCAGTACTTC.

The chain joins TRBV5-1 to TRBJ2-3, with D perhaps matching TRBD2 (6 bases). Trimming stripped 8 bases from V and 2 bases from J, with 12 bases between. The germline CDR1 and CDR2 sequences are SGHRS and YFSETQ. This CDR3 is 13 amino acids long. The CDR3 DNA follows: TGCGCCAGAAGGGGACTGCACACAGATACGCAGTATTTT. Its translation: CARRGLHTDTQYF. Looking up the rest from reference TRBV5-1 and TRBJ2-3 gives the full variable domain: KAGVTQTPRYLIKTRGQQVTLSCSPISGHRSVSWYQQTPGQGLQFLFEYFSETQRNKGNFPGRFSGRQFSNSRSEMNVSTLELGDSALYLCARRGLHTDTQYFGPGTRLTVL.

Concerning this clone itself: This sample includes further DNA sequences coding for the same CDR3. The gene calls are TRBV6-1 and TRBJ1-1; 7 nucleotides align to TRBD1. CDR3 size: 14 residues. Germline V gene sequence: CDR1 MNHNS, CDR2 SASEGT. J was trimmed by 3 bases and V by 2 bases; bases with no gene match: 3. CDR3 sequence reads: CASSEQGGYTEAFF. In nucleotides, the CDR3 is TGTGCCAGCAGTGAACAGGGGGGCTACACTGAAGCTTTCTTT.

The rearrangement uses TRBV15 and TRBJ2-1, with 7 bases identical to TRBD1. Trimming took 4 bases from V and 13 from J; bases not matched to a gene: 7. Germline CDR1 reads LNHNV; CDR2 reads YYDKDF (reference sequence). The CDR3 totals 12 residues. CDR3 nucleotides: TGTGCCACCAGCAATAGGGACAGCCACCAGTTCTTC. It encodes CATSNRDSHQFF.

V and J are TRBV14 and TRBJ2-3; D is perhaps TRBD1 (7 bases). Germline assignment: CDR1 SGHDN and CDR2 FVKESK. The CDR3 is made up of 15 amino acids. V lost 4 bases, J lost 4 bases, and 15 bases lay in between. For the CDR3, the DNA is TGTGCCAGCAGCCCTCTGCAGGGGGGAGCAGATACGCAGTATTTT. Translating it yields CASSPLQGGADTQYF.